In its sample, the clone carrying this TCR beta chain was seen a few times. Its specificity is not known. Individually, cDNA molecules had unique molecular identifiers attached to them. TCRdb itself ran the 5' RACE reads through MiXCR, one entry per CDR3 protein. Of some 67,000 distinct CDR3 sequences in the sample, approximately 9.1% were seen once. The data originate from a study of early T cells in non-severe SARS-CoV-2 infection. Study results and caveats: The study's VDJdb matching favored anti-spike CD8 responses and missed private and CD4 specificities.

CDR1 and CDR2 (germline): MDHEN, SYDVKM. This CDR3 spans 14 amino acids. Trimming removed 5 bases at V and 4 bases at J, with 12 bases between. Sequenced material: whole blood, taken at baseline. The receptor was derived from an adult who was a healthcare worker with PCR-confirmed SARS-CoV-2 infection or an uninfected control (not recorded which). V and J are TRBV28 and TRBJ1-5; possible D gene TRBD1, 5 bases. CDR3 sequence reads: CASSTPSGNQPQHF. As DNA, the CDR3 is TGTGCCAGCAGTACACCATCAGGGAATCAGCCCCAGCATTTT.